This TCR beta chain originates from a study of blood T cell repertoires in COVID-19. Overall study: Samples taken during acute and convalescent COVID-19 were collected in the United States, Italy and Spain.

Under the authors' procedure: Estimates of nucleated cell counts were drawn from the amplification of reference gene primers. The assay was immunoSEQ multiplex PCR, and TCRdb's table has in-frame clones only and misses some. V and J calls plus clone size are reproduced from that table; the DNA served to infer D and trimming. The data contain around 270,000 clones, 80% to 90% of them singletons. The receptor's source is a man aged 25 to 40 with active or convalescent COVID-19. The sample consisted of peripheral blood.

In nucleotides, the CDR3 is TGTGCCAGCAGCTTAGGATCCCGACGGACTAACACTGAAGCTTTCTTT. It codes for CASSLGSRRTNTEAFF. The chain joins TRBV7-2 to TRBJ1-1; D uncertain. The CDR3 runs 16 residues. Germline loops: CDR1 SGHTA, CDR2 FQGNSA. Trimming removed 1 base at V and 2 bases at J, with 14 bases between.